The 9 T cell receptor beta chains presented below share a single source sample, sequenced in a study of T cell responses to AZD1222 COVID-19 vaccine. Data came from immunoSEQ multiplex PCR; TCRdb stores just in-frame clones and leaves some out. Among under 200,000 clones listed, 90% to 95% were seen once. The sample was peripheral blood, taken on day 0 of AZD1222 vaccination. The receptors originated from an adult in good health.

This chain connects TRBV4-1 to TRBJ1-1; D is possibly TRBD1 (5 bases). The germline V gene encodes CDR1 MGHRA and CDR2 YSYEKL. This CDR3 region has 15 residues. Between the trimmed V and J ends, which lost 2 bases and 4 bases, there was a span of 14 bases. The CDR3 DNA is TGCGCCAGCAGCCAAATAGGAATCGGGGCCACTGAAGCTTTCTTT. This codes for CASSQIGIGATEAFF.

The chain links TRBV28 to TRBJ2-7, with a possible D match to TRBD1 (5 bases). The germline V and J ends were trimmed by 4 bases and 5 bases, with 9 bases remaining between them. Germline loops: CDR1 MDHEN, CDR2 SYDVKM. The CDR3 contains 12 residues. The CDR3, as DNA: TGTGCCAGCAGTTACCGGACAAACGAGCAGTACTTC. Translated: CASSYRTNEQYF.

The chain links TRBV6-1 to TRBJ1-5; D gene ambiguous. V was shortened by 0 bases and J by 3 bases, with 12 bases between the two germline ends. Germline CDR1 is MNHNS and CDR2 is SASEGT. The CDR3 has 16 amino acids. Written as DNA, the CDR3 is TGTGCCAGCAGTGAAGCAGGAGGTATCCCCAATCAGCCCCAGCATTTT. This gives the protein CASSEAGGIPNQPQHF.

The CDR3 region has the DNA TGTGCCAGCAGCTTAAGCGGGAACACACGGTTGGTTGAAGCTTTCTTT. Translation: CASSLSGNTRLVEAFF. The rearrangement joins TRBV7-8 to TRBJ1-1; D is ambiguous. CDR3 length equals 16 residues. CDR1 SGHVS and CDR2 FQNEAQ come from the germline V gene. V shed 2 bases and J shed 7 bases, with 20 bases lying between them.

J is TRBJ1-5 and V is TRBV6-5; D gene uncertain. Trimming stripped 0 bases from V and 4 bases from J, with 10 bases between. Germline V CDR1 and CDR2: MNHEY, SVGAGI. The CDR3 extends over 15 amino acids. DNA of the CDR3: TGTGCCAGCAGTTACTCGGAAGATACGAATCAGCCCCAGCATTTT. This sequence encodes CASSYSEDTNQPQHF.

V and J are TRBV5-5 and TRBJ1-5; tentatively, D is TRBD1 (6 bases). CDR3 length equals 18 residues. Germline-derived CDR1 and CDR2 are SGHKS and YYEKEE (reference sequence). V shed 2 bases and J shed 3 bases, with 21 bases lying between them. The CDR3 DNA follows: TGTGCCAGCAGCTTTAGTCCACAGGGCCCCATCTTCAATCAGCCCCAGCATTTT. Protein product: CASSFSPQGPIFNQPQHF.

The J gene is TRBJ2-3, the V gene TRBV19, with 11 nucleotides matching TRBD1. The CDR3 contains 14 residues. CDR1 is LNHDA and CDR2 is SQIVND in the germline V gene (reference sequence). V shed 5 bases, J shed 6 bases, and the junction held 4 bases outside the gene matches. CDR3 region: CASSLGTGGDTQYF. The CDR3 DNA reads as TGTGCCAGTAGTCTCGGGACAGGGGGGGATACGCAGTATTTT.

The chain employs TRBV6-5 and TRBJ2-7; 12 bases line up with TRBD2. Trimming removed 7 bases from V and 7 bases from J; junction bases left unmatched: 8. This CDR3 has 14 amino acids. Germline V gene data show CDR1 as MNHEY and CDR2 as SVGAGI. Here the CDR3 DNA reads TGTGCCAGCAACCGACTAGCGGGAGCTGGGGAGCAGTACTTC. This translates into CASNRLAGAGEQYF.

The chain recombines TRBV28 with TRBJ1-4; D remains unclear. Germline assignment: CDR1 MDHEN and CDR2 SYDVKM. Trimming took 4 bases from V and 0 from J, leaving 18 bases between them. CDR3 length: 18 residues. The CDR3 DNA is TGTGCCAGCAGTTCCCTACATCCTGAGCCTGCAACTAATGAAAAACTGTTTTTT. Its protein product is CASSSLHPEPATNEKLFF.